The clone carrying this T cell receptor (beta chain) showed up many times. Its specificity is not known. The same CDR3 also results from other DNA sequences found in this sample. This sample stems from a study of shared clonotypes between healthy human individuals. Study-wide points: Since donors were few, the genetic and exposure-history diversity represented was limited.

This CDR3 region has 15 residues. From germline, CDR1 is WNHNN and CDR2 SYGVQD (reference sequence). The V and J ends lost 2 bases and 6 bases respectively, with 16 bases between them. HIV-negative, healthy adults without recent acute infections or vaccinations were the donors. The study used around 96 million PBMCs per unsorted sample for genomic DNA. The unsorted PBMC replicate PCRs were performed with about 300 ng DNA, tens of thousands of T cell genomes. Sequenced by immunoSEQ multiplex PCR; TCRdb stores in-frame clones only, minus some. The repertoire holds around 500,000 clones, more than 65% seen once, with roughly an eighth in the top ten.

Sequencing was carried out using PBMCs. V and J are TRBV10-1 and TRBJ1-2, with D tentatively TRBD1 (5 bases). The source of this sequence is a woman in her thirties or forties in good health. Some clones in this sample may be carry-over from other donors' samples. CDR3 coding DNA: TGCGCCAGCAGTGAGAAAGACCGGGACTTCGATGGCTACACCTTC. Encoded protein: CASSEKDRDFDGYTF.